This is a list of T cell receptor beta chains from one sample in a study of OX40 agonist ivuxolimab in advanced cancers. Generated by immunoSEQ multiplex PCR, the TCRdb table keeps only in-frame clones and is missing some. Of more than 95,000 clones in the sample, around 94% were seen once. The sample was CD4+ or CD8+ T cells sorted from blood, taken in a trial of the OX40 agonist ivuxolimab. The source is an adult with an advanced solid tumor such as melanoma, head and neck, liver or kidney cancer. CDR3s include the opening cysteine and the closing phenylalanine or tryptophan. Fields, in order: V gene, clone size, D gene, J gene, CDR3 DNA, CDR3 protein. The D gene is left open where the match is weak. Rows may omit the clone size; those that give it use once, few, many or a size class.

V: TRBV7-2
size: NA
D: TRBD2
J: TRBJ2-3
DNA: TGTGCCAGCAGCTTTCGACTAGCGGGAAGCACAGATACGCAGTATTTT
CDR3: CASSFRLAGSTDTQYF

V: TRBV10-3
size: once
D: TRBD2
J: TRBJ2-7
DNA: TGTGCCTCAAATGGGCGACTAGCGATCGGGGCGAGCTCCTACGAGCAGTACTTC
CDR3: CASNGRLAIGASSYEQYF

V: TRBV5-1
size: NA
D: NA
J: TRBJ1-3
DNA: TGCGCCAGCAGCTTGCGGCAGGGTTCTGGAAACACCATATATTTT
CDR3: CASSLRQGSGNTIYF

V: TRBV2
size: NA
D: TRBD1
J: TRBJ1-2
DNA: TGTGCCAGCAGCCCCGGACAGGGGAACTATGGCTACACCTTC
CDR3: CASSPGQGNYGYTF

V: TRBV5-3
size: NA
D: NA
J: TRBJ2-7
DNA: TGTGCCAGAAGCTTGCCCGAGCAGTACTTC
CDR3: CARSLPEQYF

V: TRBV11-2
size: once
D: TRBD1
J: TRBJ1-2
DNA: TGTGCCAGCAGTCACCCCGGGACAGCCTATGGCTACACCTTC
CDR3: CASSHPGTAYGYTF

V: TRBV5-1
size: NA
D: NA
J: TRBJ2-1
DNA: TGCGCCAGCAGTATGGGGCCAGGGGAGGGTGAGCAGTTCTTC
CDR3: CASSMGPGEGEQFF

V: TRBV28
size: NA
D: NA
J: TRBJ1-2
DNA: TGTGCCAGCAGTTTAATAGGGATTAACTATGGCTACACCTTC
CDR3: CASSLIGINYGYTF

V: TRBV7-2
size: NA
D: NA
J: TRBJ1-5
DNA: TGTGCCAGCAGCCCCGGGACGGTGAATCAGCCCCAGCATTTT
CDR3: CASSPGTVNQPQHF

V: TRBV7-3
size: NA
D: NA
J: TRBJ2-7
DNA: TGTGCCAGCAGCCCTTTGGGGGGGCGGAGCGACGAGCAGTACTTC
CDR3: CASSPLGGRSDEQYF

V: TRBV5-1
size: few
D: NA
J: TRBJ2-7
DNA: TGCGCCAGCAGCGCGGAACACGAGCAGTACTTC
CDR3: CASSAEHEQYF

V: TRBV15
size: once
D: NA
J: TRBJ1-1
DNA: TGTGCCACCAGCAGAGGGGTCGTAGAGAACACTGAAGCTTTCTTT
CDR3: CATSRGVVENTEAFF